The 22 T cell receptor beta chains given below trace back to one sample, sequenced in a study of CD8 T cells in Susac syndrome. 0.5 to 1 ug RNA was reverse transcribed with random hexamers. TCRdb ran MiXCR on the immunoSEQ multiplex PCR reads and lists one entry per CDR3 protein. The data show 95,000 to 150,000 distinct CDR3 sequences, approximately 94% seen once. The specimen was CD4+ T cells from PBMCs. These receptors were collected from a human donor in good health.

The gene calls are TRBV30 and TRBJ2-5; 8 bases are shared with TRBD2. The CDR3 length is 13 residues. V was clipped by 2 bases and J by 4 bases; unmatched bases: 3. The germline CDR1 and CDR2 sequences are GTSNPN and SVGIG (reference sequence). The CDR3 protein is CAWSPSGRETQYF. In DNA, the CDR3 is TGTGCCTGGAGTCCAAGCGGGAGAGAGACCCAGTACTTC.

This chain uses TRBV14 with TRBJ2-1, with D unresolved. This CDR3 has 16 residues. With 3 bases removed from V and 9 bases from J, the gap between germline ends came to 21 bases. CDR1 and CDR2 from the germline V gene are SGHDN and FVKESK. CDR3 amino acids: CASSQLGDLSLLEQFF. The CDR3 DNA reads TGTGCCAGCAGCCAGTTAGGCGACTTGTCACTTCTTGAGCAGTTCTTC.

This sequence joins TRBV19 and TRBJ2-1; TRBD1 aligns across 8 bases. This CDR3 region has 15 residues. The V gene end was trimmed by 5 bases and the J gene end by 3 bases; junction bases not matched to a gene: 6. Germline V gene data show CDR1 as LNHDA and CDR2 as SQIVND (reference sequence). CDR3 protein: CASSPRTGIYNEQFF. The CDR3 coding sequence is TGTGCCAGTAGTCCTCGGACAGGGATCTACAATGAGCAGTTCTTC.

The gene calls are TRBV14 and TRBJ2-5, with D perhaps assigned TRBD1 or TRBD2 (5 bases each). V was cut by 3 bases and J by 1 base, with 12 bases left in between. The CDR3 length is 15 residues. The germline V gene has CDR1 SGHDN and CDR2 FVKESK. CDR3 bases: TGTGCCAGCAGCCACCTAGGGGAGTTCCAAGAGACCCAGTACTTC. Amino acids: CASSHLGEFQETQYF.

The rearrangement links TRBV24-1 to TRBJ2-2, with TRBD2 identical over 9 bases. Germline V gene data show CDR1 as KGHDR and CDR2 as SFDVKD. The CDR3 contains 15 residues. Germline trimming cut 3 bases from V and 5 bases from J; bases unmatched to any gene: 3. DNA for the CDR3: TGTGCCACCAGTGATAGGCTAGCGGGGACCGGGGAGCTGTTTTTT. It specifies CATSDRLAGTGELFF.

The chain couples TRBV6-6 to TRBJ1-1; 7 nucleotides line up with TRBD1. Germline V gene data show CDR1 as MNHNY and CDR2 as SVGAGI (reference sequence). The V and J ends lost 8 bases and 1 base, in that order; junction bases with no gene match: 10. This CDR3 comprises 15 residues. The chain's CDR3 is CASGSTGLGNTEAFF. In DNA form, the CDR3 reads TGTGCCAGCGGGTCGACAGGGTTGGGGAACACTGAAGCTTTCTTT.

The chain links TRBV6-5 to TRBJ2-1; perhaps TRBD1 as D (6 bases). From germline, CDR1 is MNHEY and CDR2 SVGAGI. The CDR3 has 15 amino acids. V was clipped by 2 bases and J by 1 base, with 9 bases between them. The CDR3 sequence: CASSYRQDSYNEQFF. DNA for the CDR3: TGTGCCAGCAGTTACCGACAGGATTCCTACAATGAGCAGTTCTTC.

This clonotype was recorded once. The V gene is TRBV28, the J gene TRBJ1-5, with D maybe TRBD1 (5 bases). This CDR3 contains 13 residues. Trimming stripped 8 bases from V and 4 bases from J, with 12 bases between. CDR1 is MDHEN and CDR2 is SYDVKM in the germline V gene. The CDR3 sequence is CASHPGLNQPQHF. The CDR3 nucleotides read TGTGCCAGCCATCCAGGGTTAAATCAGCCCCAGCATTTT.

The chain carries TRBV2 and TRBJ2-2; 15 nucleotides match TRBD2. Germline-derived CDR1 and CDR2 are SNHLY and FYNNEI. With V trimmed by 7 bases and J by 4 bases, 4 bases remained unmatched. The CDR3 spans 16 residues. The CDR3 DNA is TGTGCCAGCACCGGACTAGCGGGAGGGTTCACCGGGGAGCTGTTTTTT. Residues: CASTGLAGGFTGELFF. Full variable domain (outside the CDR3, taken from reference TRBV2 and TRBJ2-2): EPEVTQTPSHQVTQMGQEVILRCVPISNHLYFYWYRQILGQKVEFLVSFYNNEISEKSEIFDDQFSVERPDGSNFTLKIRSTKLEDSAMYFCASTGLAGGFTGELFFGEGSRLTVL.

This clonotype was observed a single time. V usage is TRBV7-2 and J usage is TRBJ2-5; 8 nucleotides line up with TRBD1. Germline V gene sequence: CDR1 SGHTA, CDR2 FQGNSA. The V gene end was trimmed by 1 base and the J gene end by 1 base; junction bases not matched to a gene: 11. This CDR3 is 18 amino acids long. For the CDR3, the DNA is TGTGCCAGCAGCTTAGGTTTAGTACCGGGACAGGCCCAAGAGACCCAGTACTTC. Translating gives CASSLGLVPGQAQETQYF.

V usage is TRBV2 and J usage is TRBJ2-3, with D possibly being TRBD1 (5 bases). Germline CDR1 is SNHLY and CDR2 is FYNNEI. The CDR3 is 14 amino acids. The ends were cut back, 4 bases at V and 0 bases at J, with 8 bases in the middle. The CDR3 loop is CASSADRSTDTQYF. The CDR3 DNA reads TGTGCCAGCAGTGCAGACAGAAGCACAGATACGCAGTATTTT.

The chain is built from TRBV5-1 and TRBJ2-7; TRBD2 matches at 10 bases. V trimming: 6 bases; J trimming: 2 bases; junction bases outside the gene matches: 8. Germline CDR1 is SGHRS and CDR2 is YFSETQ. The CDR3 covers 15 residues. The CDR3 is CASKEEGTSAYEQYF. CDR3 nucleotide sequence: TGCGCCAGCAAAGAGGAGGGGACTAGCGCCTACGAGCAGTACTTC.

This clonotype occurred a few times. The chain recombines TRBV30 with TRBJ2-1; no definite D call. The germline V gene encodes CDR1 GTSNPN and CDR2 SVGIG (reference sequence). The ends were cut back, 0 bases at V and 6 bases at J, with 15 bases in the middle. The CDR3 is 15 residues long. As DNA, the CDR3 is TGTGCCTGGAGTGTAAAAGGCCCGGCGTCCAATGAGCAGTTCTTC. Protein: CAWSVKGPASNEQFF.

This clonotype has only one observation. The chain has TRBV20-1 and TRBJ2-7, with D perhaps being TRBD1 or TRBD2 (6 bases each). Trimming took off 0 bases at V and 0 bases at J, with 15 bases between the two ends. The CDR3 consists of 16 residues. Looked up from germline, CDR1 is DFQATT and CDR2 is SNEGSKA (reference sequence). The CDR3 loop reads CSARDFYGGPSYEQYF. The CDR3 DNA sequence: TGCAGTGCTAGAGATTTCTATGGGGGGCCCTCCTACGAGCAGTACTTC.

The chain employs TRBV12-3 or TRBV12-4 and TRBJ2-1; 11 nucleotides align to TRBD1. Trimming took 0 bases from V and 8 from J; bases not matched to a gene: 3. The CDR3 totals 15 residues. This CDR3 reads CASSLAGQGVHEQFF. Written as DNA, the CDR3 is TGTGCCAGCAGTTTAGCGGGACAGGGGGTCCATGAGCAGTTCTTC.

V usage is TRBV4-3 and J usage is TRBJ1-3; no clear D gene. The CDR3 consists of 13 residues. Germline CDR1 and CDR2: LGHNA and YSLEER. V was trimmed by 5 bases and J by 6 bases, leaving 11 bases between them. CDR3 residues: CASSGGKENTIYF. The CDR3 DNA reads TGCGCCAGCAGCGGCGGTAAGGAAAACACCATATATTTT.

This chain connects TRBV30 to TRBJ1-6; D unresolved. V lost 4 bases to trimming and J lost 5 bases, with 21 bases between them. The CDR3 consists of 17 residues. CDR1 is GTSNPN, CDR2 SVGIG, per germline (reference sequence). CDR3 amino acids: CAWTASLYSSHNSPLHF. In nucleotides, the CDR3 is TGTGCCTGGACCGCCTCCCTCTACTCGTCCCATAATTCACCCCTCCACTTT.

The gene calls are TRBV30 and TRBJ2-1; D perhaps matches TRBD1 (5 bases). This CDR3 is built from 19 residues. Germline CDR1 reads GTSNPN; CDR2 reads SVGIG (reference sequence). V lost 0 bases, J lost 3 bases, and 24 bases lay in between. As DNA, the CDR3 is TGTGCCTGGAGTGTCGGCAGGGTCCATTCCTCAGCCCGCTACAATGAGCAGTTCTTC. It is translated as CAWSVGRVHSSARYNEQFF.

The chain carries TRBV12-5 and TRBJ1-3; D remains ambiguous. Germline V gene sequence: CDR1 LGHNT, CDR2 FRNRAP. Trimming pared 1 base from V and 0 bases from J, leaving 1 base between. The CDR3 covers 13 residues. The CDR3 sequence is CASGLASGNTIYF. The CDR3 DNA is TGTGCTAGTGGTTTGGCCTCTGGAAACACCATATATTTT.

In nucleotides, the CDR3 is TGTGCCAGCAGTTCGGGACAGGGAATCCTCCCCCAGCATTTT. Its translation is CASSSGQGILPQHF. The genes are TRBV12-3 or TRBV12-4 and TRBJ1-5; 9 bases agree with TRBD1. This CDR3 has 14 residues. The ends lost 4 bases at V and 10 bases at J; junction bases unmatched: 8.

This sequence joins TRBV10-3 and TRBJ2-7; D is uncertain. The CDR3 is made up of 14 amino acids. V dropped 10 bases and J dropped 1 base, with 17 bases sitting between them. Germline CDR1 ENHRY, CDR2 SYGVKD. Here the CDR3 reads CATHGTGLSYEQYF. The CDR3 nucleotides are TGTGCCACCCACGGCACGGGCCTGTCCTACGAGCAGTACTTC.

J is TRBJ2-1 and V is TRBV13, with D possibly being TRBD2 (5 bases). The CDR3 contains 15 residues. V lost 0 bases to trimming and J lost 7 bases, with 13 bases between them. CDR1 is PRHDT, CDR2 FYEKMQ, per germline (reference sequence). In DNA form, the CDR3 reads TGTGCCAGCAGCTTAGGGACTACCTTGGGGAATGAGCAGTTCTTC. This encodes CASSLGTTLGNEQFF.